This T cell receptor (beta chain) comes out of a study of blood T cells in healthy people across ages. Study-wide findings and caveats: Because sorting was not performed, PBMCs prevented conclusive naive versus antigen-experienced comparison. Strong correlation was found linking TCR beta diversity to naive T cell percentage.

The CDR3 is made up of 16 amino acids. V gave up 5 bases and J gave up 2 bases; unmatched junction bases: 10. Looked up from germline, CDR1 is SGHTA and CDR2 is FQGNSA. Concerning this clonotype: The antigen is undetermined.

Alongside a J-beta primer mix, a sample-barcoded 5' primer served in a second PCR lasting about 6 to 11 cycles. Any given sample supplied a minimum of 2.5 million CDR3-containing paired-end reads. MiXCR, run by TCRdb on the 5' RACE reads, gives a single entry per CDR3 protein. The sample holds hundreds of thousands of distinct CDR3 sequences, about 36% seen once. The TCR comes from a man aged 18 to 35 in good health. Sequencing was done on a sample of blood. J is TRBJ2-7 and V is TRBV7-2; 9 nucleotides align to TRBD1. This CDR3 reads CASSLQGANLPYEQYF. The CDR3 DNA follows: TGTGCCAGCAGCCTACAGGGGGCCAACCTCCCCTACGAGCAGTACTTC. Full variable domain (rest looked up from reference TRBV7-2 and TRBJ2-7): GAGVSQSPSNKVTEKGKDVELRCDPISGHTALYWYRQSLGQGLEFLIYFQGNSAPDKSGLPSDRFSAERTGGSVSTLTIQRTQQEDSAVYLCASSLQGANLPYEQYFGPGTRLTVT.